This TCR beta chain was profiled in a study of blood T cell repertoires in COVID-19. Study-wide background: PBMCs, B-cell-depleted T cells, or T cells provided the cDNA or gDNA that made up the material.

Per germline, CDR1 SGHNT and CDR2 YYREEE (reference sequence). V lost 0 bases and J lost 5; bases outside the gene matches: 5. The CDR3 is 16 amino acids. Authors' analysis steps: Reference gene primer amplification gave nucleated cell count estimates. The data were produced by immunoSEQ multiplex PCR, yet TCRdb's version contains in-frame clones alone and is incomplete. For V, J and clone size, that table is used; D and trimming come from the DNA. The sample yields about 37,000 clones, approximately 89% seen once. Input material: peripheral blood. This TCR derives from a human donor in a cohort sampled during active COVID-19. The chain couples TRBV5-4 to TRBJ2-1; 10 bases align to TRBD2. CDR3 coding DNA: TGTGCCAGCAGCTTGGGGGGACTAGCGTTCGACAATGAGCAGTTCTTC. Protein product: CASSLGGLAFDNEQFF.